This T cell receptor (beta chain) was captured in a study of CD8+CD57+ T cells in acquired aplastic anemia. Study overall: Quantities of DNA derived from sorted CD4+ and CD8+ cells averaged around 3.2 ug. Notes on the study in general: No significant patient-versus-control difference appeared in CD8+ Simpson's diversity. The study identified roughly 29 CD8+ CDR3 sequences shared by patients and controls.

Remarks on this clonotype: Antigen unknown.

For CDR3 and TCR beta VDJ profiling, genomic DNA was the template used. TCRdb re-derived calls from the reads in MiXCR, one entry per CDR3 protein. The sample includes 150,000 to 200,000 distinct CDR3 sequences, around 66% of them seen just once. Germline V gene data show CDR1 as SNHLY and CDR2 as FYNNEI. The ends lost 11 bases at V and 6 bases at J; junction bases unmatched: 11. The CDR3 sequence is 14 residues long. The TCR was taken from a human donor with severe aplastic anemia or a healthy control (not recorded which). The gene calls are TRBV2 and TRBJ2-2; 8 bases align to TRBD2. Material for sequencing was sorted CD4+, CD8+, or CD8+CD57+ T cells (not recorded which) from PBMCs. The CDR3 nucleotides read TGTGCCTGGGGGGAGCGGGGGCGCCCCGGGGAGCTGTTTTTT. Translating gives CAWGERGRPGELFF.